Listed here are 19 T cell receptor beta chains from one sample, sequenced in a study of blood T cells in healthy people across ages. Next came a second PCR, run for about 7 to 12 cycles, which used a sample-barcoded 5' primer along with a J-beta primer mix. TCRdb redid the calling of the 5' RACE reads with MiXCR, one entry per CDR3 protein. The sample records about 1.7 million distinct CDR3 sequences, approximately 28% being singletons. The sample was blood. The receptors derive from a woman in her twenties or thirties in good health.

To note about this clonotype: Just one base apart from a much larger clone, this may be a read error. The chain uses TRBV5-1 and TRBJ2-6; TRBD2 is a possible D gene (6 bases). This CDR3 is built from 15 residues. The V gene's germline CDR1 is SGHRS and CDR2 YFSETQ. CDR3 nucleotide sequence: TGCACCAGCAGCTTGTGGGGGGCTGGGGCCAACGTCCTGACTTTC. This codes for CTSSLWGAGANVLTF.

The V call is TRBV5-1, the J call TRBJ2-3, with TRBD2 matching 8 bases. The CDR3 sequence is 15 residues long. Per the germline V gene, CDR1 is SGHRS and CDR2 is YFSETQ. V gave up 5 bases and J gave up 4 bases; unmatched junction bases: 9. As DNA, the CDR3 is TGCGCCAGCAGTTCGACAGCGGGAGACGCAGATACGCAGTATTTT. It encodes CASSSTAGDADTQYF.

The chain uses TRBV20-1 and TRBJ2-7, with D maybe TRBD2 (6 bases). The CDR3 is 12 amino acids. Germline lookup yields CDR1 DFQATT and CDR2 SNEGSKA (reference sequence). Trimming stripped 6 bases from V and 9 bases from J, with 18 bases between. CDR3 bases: TGCAGTGCCCGTGCGGGAACCGGGGGGCAGTACTTC. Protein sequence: CSARAGTGGQYF.

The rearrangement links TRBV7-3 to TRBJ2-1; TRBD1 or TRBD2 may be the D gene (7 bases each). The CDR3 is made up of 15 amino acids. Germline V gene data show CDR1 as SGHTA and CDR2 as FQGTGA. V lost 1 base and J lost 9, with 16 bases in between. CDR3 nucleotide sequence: TGTGCCAGCAGCTTAAATCGGGGAGGGGGCGTTGAGCAGTTCTTC. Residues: CASSLNRGGGVEQFF.

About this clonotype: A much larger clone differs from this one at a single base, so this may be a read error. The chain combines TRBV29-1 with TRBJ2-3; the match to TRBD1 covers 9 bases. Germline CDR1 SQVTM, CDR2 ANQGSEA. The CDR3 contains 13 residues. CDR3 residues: CSVQTGGTNTQYF. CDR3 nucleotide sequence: TGCAGCGTTCAAACAGGGGGCACAAATACGCAGTATTTT.

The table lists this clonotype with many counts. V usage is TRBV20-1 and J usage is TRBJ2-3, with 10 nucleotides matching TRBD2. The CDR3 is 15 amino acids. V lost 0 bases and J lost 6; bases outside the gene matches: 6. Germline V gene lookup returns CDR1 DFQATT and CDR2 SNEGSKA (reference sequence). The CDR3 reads CSAREQRGGADTQYF. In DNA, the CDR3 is TGCAGTGCTAGAGAGCAGCGGGGGGGTGCCGATACGCAGTATTTT.

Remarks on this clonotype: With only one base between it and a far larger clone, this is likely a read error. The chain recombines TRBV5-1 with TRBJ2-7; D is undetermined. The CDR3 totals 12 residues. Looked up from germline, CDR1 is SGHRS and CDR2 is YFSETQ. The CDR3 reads CASGLVDYEQYF. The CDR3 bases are TGCGCCAGCGGCTTGGTAGACTACGAGCAGTACTTC.

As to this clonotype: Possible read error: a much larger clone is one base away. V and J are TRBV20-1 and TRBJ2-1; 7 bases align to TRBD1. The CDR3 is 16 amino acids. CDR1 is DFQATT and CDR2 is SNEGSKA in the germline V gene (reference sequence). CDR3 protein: CSARDIRGQSYDEQFF. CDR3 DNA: TGCAGTGCTAGAGATATTAGGGGGCAGTCCTACGATGAGCAGTTCTTC.

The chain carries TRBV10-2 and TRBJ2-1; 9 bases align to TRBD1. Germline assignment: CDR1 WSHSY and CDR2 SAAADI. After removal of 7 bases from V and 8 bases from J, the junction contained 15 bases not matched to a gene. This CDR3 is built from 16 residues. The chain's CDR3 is CASTWGGTGSLDEQFF. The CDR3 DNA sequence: TGCGCCAGCACCTGGGGGGGGACAGGGAGTTTGGATGAGCAGTTCTTC.

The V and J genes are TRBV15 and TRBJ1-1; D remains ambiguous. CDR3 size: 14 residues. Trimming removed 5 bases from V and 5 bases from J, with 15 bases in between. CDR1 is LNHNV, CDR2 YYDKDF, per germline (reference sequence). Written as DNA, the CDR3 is TGTGCCACCAGCGGGAACTACATCGGGACTGAAGCTTTCTTT. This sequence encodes CATSGNYIGTEAFF.

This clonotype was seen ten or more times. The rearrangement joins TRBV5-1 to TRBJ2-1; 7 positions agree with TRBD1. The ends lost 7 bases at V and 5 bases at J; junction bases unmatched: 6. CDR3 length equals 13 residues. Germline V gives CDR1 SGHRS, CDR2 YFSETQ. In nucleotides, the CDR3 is TGCGCCAGCCGAAGGACAGGTGACAATGAGCAGTTCTTC. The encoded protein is CASRRTGDNEQFF.

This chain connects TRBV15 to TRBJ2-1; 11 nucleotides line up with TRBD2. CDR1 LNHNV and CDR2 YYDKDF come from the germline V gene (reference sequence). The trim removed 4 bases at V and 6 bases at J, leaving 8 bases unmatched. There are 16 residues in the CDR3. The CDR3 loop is CATSTSPSGGSNEQFF. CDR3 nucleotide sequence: TGTGCCACCAGCACATCGCCTAGCGGGGGGAGCAATGAGCAGTTCTTC. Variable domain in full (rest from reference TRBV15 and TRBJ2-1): DAMVIQNPRYQVTQFGKPVTLSCSQTLNHNVMYWYQQKSSQAPKLLFHYYDKDFNNEADTPDNFQSRRPNTSFCFLDIRSPGLGDTAMYLCATSTSPSGGSNEQFFGPGTRLTVL.

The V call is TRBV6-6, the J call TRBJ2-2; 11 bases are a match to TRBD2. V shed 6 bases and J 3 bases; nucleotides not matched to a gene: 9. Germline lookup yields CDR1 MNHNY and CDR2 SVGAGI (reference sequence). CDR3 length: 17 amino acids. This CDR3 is CASRESSGGADTGELFF. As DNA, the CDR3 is TGTGCCAGCAGGGAGAGTAGCGGGGGGGCCGACACCGGGGAGCTGTTTTTT.

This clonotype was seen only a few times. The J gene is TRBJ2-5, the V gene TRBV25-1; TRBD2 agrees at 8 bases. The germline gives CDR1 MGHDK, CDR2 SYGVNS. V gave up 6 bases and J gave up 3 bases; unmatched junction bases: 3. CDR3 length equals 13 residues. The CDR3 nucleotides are TGTGCCAGCAGGTTCGGGGGGGAAGAGACCCAGTACTTC. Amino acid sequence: CASRFGGEETQYF.

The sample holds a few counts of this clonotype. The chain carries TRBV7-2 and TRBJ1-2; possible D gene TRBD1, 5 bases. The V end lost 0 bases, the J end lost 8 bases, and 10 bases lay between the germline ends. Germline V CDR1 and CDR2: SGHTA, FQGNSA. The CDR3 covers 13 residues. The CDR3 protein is CASSLAPGNGYTF. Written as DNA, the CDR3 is TGTGCCAGCAGCTTAGCGCCAGGGAACGGCTACACCTTC. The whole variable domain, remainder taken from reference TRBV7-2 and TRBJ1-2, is GAGVSQSPSNKVTEKGKDVELRCDPISGHTALYWYRQSLGQGLEFLIYFQGNSAPDKSGLPSDRFSAERTGGSVSTLTIQRTQQEDSAVYLCASSLAPGNGYTFGSGTRLTVV.

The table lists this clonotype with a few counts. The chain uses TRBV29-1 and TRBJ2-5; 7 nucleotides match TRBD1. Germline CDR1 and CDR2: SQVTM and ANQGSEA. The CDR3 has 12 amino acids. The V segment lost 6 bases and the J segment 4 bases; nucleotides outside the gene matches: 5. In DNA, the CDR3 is TGCAGCGTCATAGGGGGCTCAGAGACCCAGTACTTC. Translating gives CSVIGGSETQYF.

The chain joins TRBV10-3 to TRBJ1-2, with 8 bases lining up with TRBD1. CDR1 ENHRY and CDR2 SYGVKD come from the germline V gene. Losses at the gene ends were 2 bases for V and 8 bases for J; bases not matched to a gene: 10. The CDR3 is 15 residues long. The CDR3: CAISEGSRGHRGYTF. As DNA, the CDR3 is TGTGCCATCAGTGAGGGATCCAGGGGGCATAGAGGCTACACCTTC.

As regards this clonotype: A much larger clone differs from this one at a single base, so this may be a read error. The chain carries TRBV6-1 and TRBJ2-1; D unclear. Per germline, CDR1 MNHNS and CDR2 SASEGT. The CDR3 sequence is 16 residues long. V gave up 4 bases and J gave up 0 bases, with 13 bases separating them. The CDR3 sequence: CASSGQGANSYNEQFF. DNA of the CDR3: TGTGCCAGCAGTGGCCAAGGAGCTAACTCCTACAATGAGCAGTTCTTC.

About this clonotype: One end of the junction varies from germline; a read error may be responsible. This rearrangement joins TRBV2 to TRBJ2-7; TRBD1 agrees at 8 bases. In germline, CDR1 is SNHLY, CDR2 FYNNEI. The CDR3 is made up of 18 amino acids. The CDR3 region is CANSEGVGGQVYPYEQYF. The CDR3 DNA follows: TGTGCCAACAGTGAAGGAGTAGGGGGACAGGTGTATCCCTACGAGCAGTACTTC. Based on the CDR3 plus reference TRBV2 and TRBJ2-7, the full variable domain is EPEVTQTPSHQVTQMGQEVILRCVPISNHLYFYWYRQILGQKVEFLVSFYNNEISEKSEIFDDQFSVERPDGSNFTLKIRSTKLEDSAMYFCANSEGVGGQVYPYEQYFGPGTRLTVT.